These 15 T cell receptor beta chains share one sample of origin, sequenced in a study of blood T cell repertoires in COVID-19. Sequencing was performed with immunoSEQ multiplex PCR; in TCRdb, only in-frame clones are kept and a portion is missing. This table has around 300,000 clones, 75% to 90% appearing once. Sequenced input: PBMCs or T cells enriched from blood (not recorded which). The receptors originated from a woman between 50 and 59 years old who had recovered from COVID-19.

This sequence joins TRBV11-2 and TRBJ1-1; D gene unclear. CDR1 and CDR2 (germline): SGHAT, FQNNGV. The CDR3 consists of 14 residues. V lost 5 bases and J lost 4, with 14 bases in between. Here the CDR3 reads CASSPEATGTEAFF. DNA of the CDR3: TGTGCCAGCAGCCCAGAGGCGACTGGCACTGAAGCTTTCTTT.

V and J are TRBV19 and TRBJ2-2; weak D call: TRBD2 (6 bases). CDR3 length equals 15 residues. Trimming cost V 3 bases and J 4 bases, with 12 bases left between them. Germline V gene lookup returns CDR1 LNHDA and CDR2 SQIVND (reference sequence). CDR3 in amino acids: CASSIAQGGTGELFF. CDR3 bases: TGTGCCAGTAGTATCGCTCAGGGAGGCACCGGGGAGCTGTTTTTT.

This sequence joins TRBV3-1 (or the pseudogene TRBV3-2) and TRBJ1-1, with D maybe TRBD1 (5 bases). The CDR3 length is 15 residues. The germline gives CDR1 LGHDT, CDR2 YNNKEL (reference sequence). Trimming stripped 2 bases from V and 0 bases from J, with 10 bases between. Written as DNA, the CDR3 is TGTGCCAGCAGCCAATCTTACAGGATGAACACTGAAGCTTTCTTT. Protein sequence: CASSQSYRMNTEAFF.

Here the CDR3 reads CASSRRTGGSMAFF. The CDR3, as DNA: TGTGCCAGCAGCCGAAGGACAGGGGGCTCTATGGCTTTCTTT. This chain connects TRBV3-1 (or the pseudogene TRBV3-2) to TRBJ1-1; 11 bases match TRBD1. The V gene end was trimmed by 4 bases and the J gene end by 11 bases; junction bases not matched to a gene: 9. From germline, CDR1 is LGHDT and CDR2 YNNKEL (reference sequence). The CDR3 is 14 residues long.

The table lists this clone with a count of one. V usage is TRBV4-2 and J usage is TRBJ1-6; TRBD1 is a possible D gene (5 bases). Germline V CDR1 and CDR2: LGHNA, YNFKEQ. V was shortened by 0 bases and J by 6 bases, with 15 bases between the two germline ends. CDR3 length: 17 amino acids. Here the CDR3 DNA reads TGTGCCAGCAGCCAAGATGGGGGGGGTGGGGGTAATTCACCCCTCCACTTT. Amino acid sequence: CASSQDGGGGGNSPLHF.

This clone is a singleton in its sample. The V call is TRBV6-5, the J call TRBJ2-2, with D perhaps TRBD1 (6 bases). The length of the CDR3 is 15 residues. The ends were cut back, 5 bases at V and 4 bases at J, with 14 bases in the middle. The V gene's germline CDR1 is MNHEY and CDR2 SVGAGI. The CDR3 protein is CASSLKQGFTGELFF. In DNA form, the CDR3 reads TGTGCCAGCAGTCTTAAACAGGGTTTCACCGGGGAGCTGTTTTTT.

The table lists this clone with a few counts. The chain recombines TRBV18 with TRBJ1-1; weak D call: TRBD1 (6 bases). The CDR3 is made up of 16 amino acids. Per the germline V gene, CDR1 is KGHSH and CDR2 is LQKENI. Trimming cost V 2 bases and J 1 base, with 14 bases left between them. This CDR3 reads CASSPLRQGKNTEAFF. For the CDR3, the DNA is TGTGCCAGCTCACCATTAAGGCAGGGGAAGAACACTGAAGCTTTCTTT.

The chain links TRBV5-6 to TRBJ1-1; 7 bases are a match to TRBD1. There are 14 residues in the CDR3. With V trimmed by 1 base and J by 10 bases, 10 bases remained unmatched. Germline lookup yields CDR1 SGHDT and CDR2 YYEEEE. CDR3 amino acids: CASSLRVRQGAAFF. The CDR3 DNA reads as TGTGCCAGCAGCTTGAGAGTAAGACAGGGTGCAGCTTTCTTT. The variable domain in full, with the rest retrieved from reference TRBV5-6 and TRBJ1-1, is DAGVTQSPTHLIKTRGQQVTLRCSPKSGHDTVSWYQQALGQGPQFIFQYYEEEERQRGNFPDRFSGHQFPNYSSELNVNALLLGDSALYLCASSLRVRQGAAFFGQGTRLTVV.

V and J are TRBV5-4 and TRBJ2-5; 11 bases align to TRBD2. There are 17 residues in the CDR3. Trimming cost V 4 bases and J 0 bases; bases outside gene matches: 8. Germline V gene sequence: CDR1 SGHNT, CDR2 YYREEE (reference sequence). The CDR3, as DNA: TGTGCCAGCAGCATTGACGGGACTAGCGGCAACCAAGAGACCCAGTACTTC. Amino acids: CASSIDGTSGNQETQYF.

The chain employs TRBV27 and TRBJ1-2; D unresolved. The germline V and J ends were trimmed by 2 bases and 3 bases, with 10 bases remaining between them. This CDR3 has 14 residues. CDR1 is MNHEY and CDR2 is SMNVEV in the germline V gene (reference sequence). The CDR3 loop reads CASSLSRGDYGYTF. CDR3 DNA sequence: TGTGCCAGCAGTTTAAGTAGAGGTGACTATGGCTACACCTTC.

The CDR3 nucleotides are TGTGCCAGCACTATTACAGGGGCGCCCACTGAAGCTTTCTTT. Its protein is CASTITGAPTEAFF. This sequence joins TRBV25-1 and TRBJ1-1, with 7 bases aligning to TRBD1. The CDR3 consists of 14 residues. The germline V gene encodes CDR1 MGHDK and CDR2 SYGVNS. Germline trimming cut 7 bases from V and 4 bases from J; bases unmatched to any gene: 9.

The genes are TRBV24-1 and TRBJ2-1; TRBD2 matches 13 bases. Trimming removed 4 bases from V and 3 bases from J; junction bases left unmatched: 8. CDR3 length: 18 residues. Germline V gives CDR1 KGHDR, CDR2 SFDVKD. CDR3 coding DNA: TGTGCCACCAGTGACCCGACTAGCGGGGGGTCGAACTACAATGAGCAGTTCTTC. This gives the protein CATSDPTSGGSNYNEQFF.

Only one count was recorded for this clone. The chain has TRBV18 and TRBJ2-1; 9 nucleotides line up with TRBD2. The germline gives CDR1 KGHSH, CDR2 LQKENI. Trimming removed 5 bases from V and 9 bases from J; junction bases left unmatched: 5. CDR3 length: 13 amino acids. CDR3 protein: CASSTSGRTEQFF. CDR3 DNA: TGTGCCAGCTCAACCAGCGGGAGGACTGAGCAGTTCTTC.

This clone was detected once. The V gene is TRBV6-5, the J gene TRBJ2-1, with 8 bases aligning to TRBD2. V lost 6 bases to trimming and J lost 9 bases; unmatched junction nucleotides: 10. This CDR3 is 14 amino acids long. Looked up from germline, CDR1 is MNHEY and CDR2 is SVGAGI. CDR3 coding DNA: TGTGCCAGCAGGCTCCAGCGGGGGACGACTGAGCAGTTCTTC. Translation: CASRLQRGTTEQFF.

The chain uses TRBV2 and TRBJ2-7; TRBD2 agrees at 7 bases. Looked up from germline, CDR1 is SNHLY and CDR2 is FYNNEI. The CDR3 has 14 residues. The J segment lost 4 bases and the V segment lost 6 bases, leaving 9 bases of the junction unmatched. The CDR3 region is CASRGGTKAYEQYF. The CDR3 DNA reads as TGTGCCAGCAGAGGCGGGACTAAGGCTTACGAGCAGTACTTC.